A selection of T cell receptor beta chains follows, all from one sample in a study of cytomegalovirus exposure and HLA in healthy donors. The method was immunoSEQ multiplex PCR; TCRdb's version includes in-frame clones alone and lacks a portion of them. The sample lists 160,000 or so clones, approximately 80% occurring once. Sequencing input: PBMCs. The receptors were gathered from a woman aged 18-30 years in good health and CMV-seronegative. Both conserved end residues are part of each CDR3. D genes are given only for firm matches. Only part of the rows carry a size: once, few, many, or a class if the clone is expanded.

j_call v_call clone_size d_call cdr3_aa cdr3_nt
TRBJ1-1 TRBV28 . TRBD1 CASSMGQGPEAFF TGTGCCAGCAGTATGGGACAGGGACCTGAAGCTTTCTTT
TRBJ2-2 TRBV7-8 . . CASSQRRQTNTGELFF TGTGCCAGCAGCCAACGTAGACAGACTAACACCGGGGAGCTGTTTTTT
TRBJ2-3 TRBV9 . TRBD2 CASSTSGGSTDTQYF TGTGCCAGCAGCACTAGCGGGGGAAGCACAGATACGCAGTATTTT
TRBJ2-3 TRBV6-6 . . CASSYVMGGDTQYF TGTGCCAGCAGTTACGTCATGGGGGGAGATACGCAGTATTTT
TRBJ1-5 TRBV6-5 . TRBD1 CASRPGTDSNQPQHF TGTGCCAGCAGGCCCGGGACAGATAGCAATCAGCCCCAGCATTTT
TRBJ1-2 TRBV30 . . CACLERVSNYGYTF TGTGCCTGCCTAGAGAGGGTCTCTAACTATGGCTACACCTTC
TRBJ2-5 TRBV5-1 few . CASSSPYQETQYF TGCGCCAGCAGCTCCCCGTACCAAGAGACCCAGTACTTC
TRBJ2-1 TRBV27 . TRBD2 CASSERGSYNEQFF TGTGCCAGCAGCGAGCGGGGATCCTACAATGAGCAGTTCTTC
TRBJ2-5 TRBV29-1 . . CSVEQLQETQYF TGCAGCGTTGAACAGTTACAAGAGACCCAGTACTTC
TRBJ2-3 TRBV5-1 . TRBD2 CASSLPSGGGTDTQYF TGCGCCAGCAGCTTGCCTAGCGGGGGAGGGACAGATACGCAGTATTTT
TRBJ1-5 TRBV28 . TRBD1 CASSLYRGSNQPQHF TGTGCCAGCAGTTTATACAGGGGAAGCAATCAGCCCCAGCATTTT
TRBJ1-2 TRBV7-2 once TRBD1 CASSSWGTGNYGYTF TGTGCCAGCAGCTCCTGGGGGACAGGCAACTATGGCTACACCTTC
TRBJ2-2 TRBV7-2 once TRBD2 CASRRQRGANTGELFF TGTGCCAGCAGACGCCAGCGGGGAGCGAACACCGGGGAGCTGTTTTTT
TRBJ2-3 TRBV29-1 . . CSVEDPQEDTQYF TGCAGCGTTGAAGACCCACAGGAGGATACGCAGTATTTT
TRBJ1-1 TRBV2 . . CASRRHPSSNTEAFF TGTGCCAGCAGGCGACACCCCTCGTCGAACACTGAAGCTTTCTTT
TRBJ2-3 TRBV9 . TRBD2 CASSVSGTKDTDTQYF TGTGCCAGCAGCGTCTCCGGGACTAAAGACACAGATACGCAGTATTTT
TRBJ2-3 TRBV5-6 . . CASSPGQLYSVDTQYF TGTGCCAGCAGCCCCGGACAGTTGTATTCCGTAGATACGCAGTATTTT
TRBJ2-1 TRBV9 . TRBD1 CASSVGGRGTNEQFF TGTGCCAGCAGCGTAGGGGGCAGGGGGACCAATGAGCAGTTCTTC
TRBJ1-4 TRBV7-8 . TRBD1 CASSLGQGDVEKLFF TGTGCCAGCAGCTTAGGACAGGGGGACGTTGAAAAACTGTTTTTT
TRBJ1-2 TRBV7-9 . . CASSPPIGDYGYTF TGTGCCAGCAGCCCCCCCATAGGGGACTATGGCTACACCTTC
TRBJ1-2 TRBV29-1 . TRBD1 CSVGGSRDRGQRGYGYTF TGCAGCGTTGGGGGGTCGAGGGACAGGGGCCAAAGGGGCTATGGCTACACCTTC
TRBJ2-3 TRBV12-1 once . CASSPPGTSEDTQYF TGTGCCAGCAGCCCCCCCGGGACTAGCGAAGATACGCAGTATTTT
TRBJ1-2 TRBV7-2 . TRBD1 CASSPPGTGLYGYTF TGTGCCAGCAGCCCCCCCGGGACAGGGCTCTATGGCTACACCTTC
TRBJ2-1 TRBV30 . TRBD2 CAWGAILADKQFF TGTGCCTGGGGGGCAATTCTAGCGGACAAGCAGTTCTTC
TRBJ1-2 TRBV6-1 . TRBD1 CASRDRAWGYTF TGTGCCAGCAGGGACAGGGCGTGGGGCTACACCTTC
TRBJ1-2 TRBV19 . . CASKAGPSYGYTF TGTGCCAGTAAAGCGGGGCCTTCGTATGGCTACACCTTC
TRBJ1-4 TRBV5-1 . . CASSPRGQRINEKLFF TGCGCCAGCAGCCCTCGAGGACAGCGAATTAATGAAAAACTGTTTTTT
TRBJ2-3 TRBV7-9 . . CASSPNDEGPTQYF TGTGCCAGCAGCCCCAACGACGAGGGTCCTACGCAGTATTTT
TRBJ1-1 TRBV7-9 . . CASSLNYNTEAFF TGTGCCAGCAGCTTAAATTATAACACTGAAGCTTTCTTT
TRBJ1-2 TRBV18 . . CASSPPDRPVTF TGTGCCAGCTCACCACCCGACAGACCCGTCACCTTC
TRBJ2-1 TRBV4-2 . TRBD2 CASSQVGGAANEQFF TGTGCCAGCAGCCAAGTCGGGGGGGCGGCCAATGAGCAGTTCTTC
TRBJ1-2 TRBV18 . TRBD1 CASSPPGQHYGYTF TGTGCCAGCTCACCACCGGGACAGCACTATGGCTACACCTTC
TRBJ1-2 TRBV7-3 . . CASSPAAYGYTF TGTGCCAGCAGCCCTGCGGCGTATGGCTACACCTTC
TRBJ1-2 TRBV5-1 once . CASSLGQRGYTF TGCGCCAGCAGCCTCGGACAGAGGGGCTACACCTTC
TRBJ2-7 TRBV6-1 . TRBD1 CASSRTGMYEQYF TGTGCCAGCAGTAGGACAGGGATGTACGAGCAGTACTTC
TRBJ2-3 TRBV7-3 once TRBD2 CASRPTSGNADTQYF TGTGCCAGCAGACCCACTAGCGGGAATGCAGATACGCAGTATTTT
TRBJ1-1 TRBV5-1 . . CASSSGVIWRVTEAFF TGCGCCAGCAGCTCAGGGGTTATATGGCGGGTCACTGAAGCTTTCTTT
TRBJ2-7 TRBV5-4 . TRBD1 CASSPGTGAYEQYF TGTGCCAGCAGCCCAGGGACAGGTGCCTACGAGCAGTACTTC
TRBJ2-7 TRBV7-6 . TRBD1 CASSPGTGGLDEQYF TGTGCCAGCAGCCCAGGGACAGGGGGTTTGGACGAGCAGTACTTC
TRBJ2-7 TRBV27 . . CASSRDHSYEQYF TGTGCCAGCAGTCGGGATCACTCCTACGAGCAGTACTTC
TRBJ2-2 TRBV29-1 . . CSVAGGDERGELFF TGCAGCGTTGCTGGGGGCGATGAGAGGGGGGAGCTGTTTTTT
TRBJ2-7 TRBV7-9 once . CASRPGLEIYEQYF TGTGCCAGCAGACCCGGTCTGGAGATCTACGAGCAGTACTTC
TRBJ2-1 TRBV27 . TRBD2 CASSSAFGGGANNEQFF TGTGCCAGCAGCAGCGCCTTTGGCGGGGGGGCTAACAATGAGCAGTTCTTC